This TCR beta chain was sequenced for a study of shared clonotypes between healthy human individuals. About the research overall: The composition of the donors was two women and three men aged 18 to 49. Findings and caveats of the study: Sharing across several donors was seen in 4% to 6.5% of naive CD4 clonotypes.

The CDR3 runs 13 residues. Germline V gene data show CDR1 as SGHNT and CDR2 as YYREEE (reference sequence). V lost 4 bases to trimming and J lost 6 bases; unmatched junction nucleotides: 6. Sequencing was performed with immunoSEQ multiplex PCR; in TCRdb, only in-frame clones are kept and a portion is missing. The sample yields 2,500,000 or so clones, less than 95% seen once. As for this clone: The antigen remains unidentified.

Sequenced material: naive CD4+ T cells from PBMCs. Regarding subset: CD45RA+ positively selected. This chain joins TRBV5-4 and TRBJ2-5; 7 bases line up with TRBD1. The clonotype comes from a man between 18 and 29 years old in good health. Some clones in this sample may be carry-over from other donors' samples. The CDR3 region is CASSRDRAQTQYF. The DNA of the CDR3 is TGTGCCAGCAGCCGAGACAGGGCACAGACCCAGTACTTC. The entire variable domain, with the rest obtained from reference TRBV5-4 and TRBJ2-5, is as follows: ETGVTQSPTHLIKTRGQQVTLRCSSQSGHNTVSWYQQALGQGPQFIFQYYREEENGRGNFPPRFSGLQFPNYSSELNVNALELDDSALYLCASSRDRAQTQYFGPGTRLLVL.